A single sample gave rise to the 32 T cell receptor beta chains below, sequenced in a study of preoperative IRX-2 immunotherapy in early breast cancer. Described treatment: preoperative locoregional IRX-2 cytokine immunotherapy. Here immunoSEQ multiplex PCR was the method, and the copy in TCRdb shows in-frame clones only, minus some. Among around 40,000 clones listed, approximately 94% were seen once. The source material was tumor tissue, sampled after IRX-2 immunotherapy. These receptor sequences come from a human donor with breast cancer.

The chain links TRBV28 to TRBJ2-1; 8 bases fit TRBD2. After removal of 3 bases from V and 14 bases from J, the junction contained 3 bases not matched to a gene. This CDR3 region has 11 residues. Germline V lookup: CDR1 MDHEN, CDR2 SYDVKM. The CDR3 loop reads CASSFGTSEFF. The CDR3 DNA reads TGTGCCAGCAGTTTTGGGACTAGTGAGTTCTTC. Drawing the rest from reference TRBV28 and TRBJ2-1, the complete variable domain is DVKVTQSSRYLVKRTGEKVFLECVQDMDHENMFWYRQDPGLGLRLIYFSYDVKMKEKGDIPEGYSVSREKKERFSLILESASTNQTSMYLCASSFGTSEFFGPGTRLTVL.

Written as DNA, the CDR3 is TGTGCCAGCAGTTCTCCGGACCCCTATAATTCACCCCTCCACTTT. Residues: CASSSPDPYNSPLHF. The chain is built from TRBV27 and TRBJ1-6; D unresolved. The germline CDR1 and CDR2 sequences are MNHEY and SMNVEV (reference sequence). V lost 4 bases to trimming and J lost 2 bases, with 9 bases between them. The length of the CDR3 is 15 residues.

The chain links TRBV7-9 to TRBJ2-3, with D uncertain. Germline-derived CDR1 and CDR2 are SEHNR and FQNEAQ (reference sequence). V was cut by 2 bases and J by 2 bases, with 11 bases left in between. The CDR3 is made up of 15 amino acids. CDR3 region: CASSLNFGLTDTQYF. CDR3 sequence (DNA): TGTGCCAGCAGCTTAAACTTTGGTCTCACAGATACGCAGTATTTT. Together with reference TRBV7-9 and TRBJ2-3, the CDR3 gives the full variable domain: DTGVSQNPRHKITKRGQNVTFRCDPISEHNRLYWYRQTLGQGPEFLTYFQNEAQLEKSRLLSDRFSAERPKGSFSTLEIQRTEQGDSAMYLCASSLNFGLTDTQYFGPGTRLTVL.

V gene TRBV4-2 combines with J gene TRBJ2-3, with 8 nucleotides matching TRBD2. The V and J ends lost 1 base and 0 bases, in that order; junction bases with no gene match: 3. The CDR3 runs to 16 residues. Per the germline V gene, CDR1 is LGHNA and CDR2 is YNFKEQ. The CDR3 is CASSQAPGGSTDTQYF. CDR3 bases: TGTGCCAGCAGCCAAGCGCCGGGGGGGAGCACAGATACGCAGTATTTT.

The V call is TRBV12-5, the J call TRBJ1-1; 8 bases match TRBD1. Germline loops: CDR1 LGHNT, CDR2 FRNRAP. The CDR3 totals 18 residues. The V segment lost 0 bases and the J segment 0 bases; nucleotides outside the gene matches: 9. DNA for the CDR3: TGTGCTAGTGGTTTGGTACGGGCAGGGGGCGCAGTGAACACTGAAGCTTTCTTT. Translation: CASGLVRAGGAVNTEAFF. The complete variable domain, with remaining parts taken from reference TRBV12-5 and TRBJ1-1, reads DARVTQTPRHKVTEMGQEVTMRCQPILGHNTVFWYRQTMMQGLELLAYFRNRAPLDDSGMPKDRFSAEMPDATLATLKIQPSEPRDSAVYFCASGLVRAGGAVNTEAFFGQGTRLTVV.

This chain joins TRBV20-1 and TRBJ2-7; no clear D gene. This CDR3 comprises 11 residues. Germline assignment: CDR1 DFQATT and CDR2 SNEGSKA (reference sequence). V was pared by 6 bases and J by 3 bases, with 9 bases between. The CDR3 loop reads CSAWSGYEQYF. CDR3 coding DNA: TGCAGTGCCTGGTCAGGCTACGAGCAGTACTTC.

CDR3 sequence reads: CASSLRGSSYNEQFF. The CDR3 DNA follows: TGTGCCAGCAGCTTACGCGGGAGTTCCTACAATGAGCAGTTCTTC. The J gene is TRBJ2-1, the V gene TRBV7-9; TRBD2 matches 7 bases. The CDR3 loop spans 15 amino acids. Germline V CDR1 and CDR2: SEHNR, FQNEAQ (reference sequence). The junction had 2 bases not matched to a gene; V was cut back by 2 bases and J by 1 base.

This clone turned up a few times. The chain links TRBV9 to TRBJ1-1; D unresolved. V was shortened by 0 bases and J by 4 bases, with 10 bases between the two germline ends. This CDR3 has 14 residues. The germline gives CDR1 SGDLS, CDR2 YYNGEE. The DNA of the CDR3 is TGTGCCAGCAGCGTAGGAACCCCGGTCACTGAAGCTTTCTTT. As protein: CASSVGTPVTEAFF.

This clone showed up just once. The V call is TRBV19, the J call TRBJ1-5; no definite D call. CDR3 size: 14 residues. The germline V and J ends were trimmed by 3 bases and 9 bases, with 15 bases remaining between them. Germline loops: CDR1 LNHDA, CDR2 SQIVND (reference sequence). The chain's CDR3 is CASSIGPDRGPQHF. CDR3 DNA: TGTGCCAGTAGTATCGGGCCCGACCGAGGGCCCCAGCATTTT.

The CDR3, as DNA: TGTGCCAGTAGTGCCCACCCGGGGCGAAACACTGAAGCTTTCTTT. It translates to CASSAHPGRNTEAFF. The chain couples TRBV19 to TRBJ1-1; perhaps TRBD1 as D (5 bases). Germline V gives CDR1 LNHDA, CDR2 SQIVND (reference sequence). The CDR3 runs 15 residues. Trimming stripped 5 bases from V and 2 bases from J, with 15 bases between.

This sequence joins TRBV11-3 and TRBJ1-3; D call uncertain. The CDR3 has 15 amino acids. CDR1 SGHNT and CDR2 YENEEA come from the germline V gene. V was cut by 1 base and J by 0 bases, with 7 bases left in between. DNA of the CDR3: TGTGCCAGCAGCTTAGGAGGGTCCTCTGGAAACACCATATATTTT. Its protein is CASSLGGSSGNTIYF.

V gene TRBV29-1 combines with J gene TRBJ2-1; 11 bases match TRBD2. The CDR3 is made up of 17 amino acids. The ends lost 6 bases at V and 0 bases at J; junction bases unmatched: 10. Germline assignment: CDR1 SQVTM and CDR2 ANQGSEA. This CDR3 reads CSVTLAGETSSYNEQFF. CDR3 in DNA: TGCAGCGTCACACTAGCGGGAGAAACCAGCTCCTACAATGAGCAGTTCTTC.

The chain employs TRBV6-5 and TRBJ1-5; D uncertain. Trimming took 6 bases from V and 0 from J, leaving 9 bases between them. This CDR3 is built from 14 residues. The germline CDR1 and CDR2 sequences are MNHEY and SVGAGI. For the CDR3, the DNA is TGTGCCAGCAGGCCAACTTATAGCAATCAGCCCCAGCATTTT. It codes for CASRPTYSNQPQHF.

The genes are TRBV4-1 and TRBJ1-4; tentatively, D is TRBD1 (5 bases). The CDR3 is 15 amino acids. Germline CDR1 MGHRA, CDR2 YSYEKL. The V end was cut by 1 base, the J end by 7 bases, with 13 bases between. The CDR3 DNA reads TGCGCCAGCAGCCAAGTGGCGGGGGTGGCTGAAAAACTGTTTTTT. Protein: CASSQVAGVAEKLFF.

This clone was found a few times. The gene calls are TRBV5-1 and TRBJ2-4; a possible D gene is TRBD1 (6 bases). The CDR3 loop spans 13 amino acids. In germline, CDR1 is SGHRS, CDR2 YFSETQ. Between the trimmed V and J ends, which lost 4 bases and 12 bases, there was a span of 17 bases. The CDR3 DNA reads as TGCGCCAGCAGCCTCGCCGACAGGTCGAATCAGTACTTC. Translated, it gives CASSLADRSNQYF.

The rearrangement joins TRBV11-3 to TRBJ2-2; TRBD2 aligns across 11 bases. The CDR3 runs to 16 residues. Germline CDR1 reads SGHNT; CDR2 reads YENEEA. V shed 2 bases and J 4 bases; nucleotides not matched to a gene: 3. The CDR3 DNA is TGTGCCAGCAGCTTACTAGCGGGGGGCCGCACCGGGGAGCTGTTTTTT. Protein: CASSLLAGGRTGELFF.

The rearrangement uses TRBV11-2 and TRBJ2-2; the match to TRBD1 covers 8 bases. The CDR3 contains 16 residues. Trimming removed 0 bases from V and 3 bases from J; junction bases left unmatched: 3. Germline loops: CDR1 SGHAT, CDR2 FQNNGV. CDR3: CASSLDRGLDTGELFF. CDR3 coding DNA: TGTGCCAGCAGCTTAGACAGGGGGCTAGACACCGGGGAGCTGTTTTTT.

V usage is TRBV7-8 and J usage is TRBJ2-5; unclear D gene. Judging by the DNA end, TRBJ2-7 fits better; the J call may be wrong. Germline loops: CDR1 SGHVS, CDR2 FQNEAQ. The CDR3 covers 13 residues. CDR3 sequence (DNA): TGTGCCAGCAGCTTGTCCCGAATTTACGAGCAGTACTTC. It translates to CASSLSRIYEQYF.

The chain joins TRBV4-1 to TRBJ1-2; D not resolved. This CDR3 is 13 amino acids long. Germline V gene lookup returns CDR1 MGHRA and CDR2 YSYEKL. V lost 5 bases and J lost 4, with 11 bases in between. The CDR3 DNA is TGCGCCAGCAGCTGGTGGGGATCCTATGGCTACACCTTC. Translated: CASSWWGSYGYTF.

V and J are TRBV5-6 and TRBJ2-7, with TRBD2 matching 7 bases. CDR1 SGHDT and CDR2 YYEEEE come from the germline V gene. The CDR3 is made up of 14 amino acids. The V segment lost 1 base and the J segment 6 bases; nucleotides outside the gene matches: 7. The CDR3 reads CASSLTGLAGEQYF. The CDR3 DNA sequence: TGTGCCAGCAGCTTGACAGGTTTAGCGGGCGAGCAGTACTTC.

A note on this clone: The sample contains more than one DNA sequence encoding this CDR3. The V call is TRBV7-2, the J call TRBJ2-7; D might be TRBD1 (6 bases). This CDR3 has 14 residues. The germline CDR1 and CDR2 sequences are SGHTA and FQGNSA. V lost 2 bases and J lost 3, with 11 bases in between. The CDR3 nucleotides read TGTGCCAGCAGCTTATTGGCAGGGGTCTACGAGCAGTACTTC. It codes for CASSLLAGVYEQYF.

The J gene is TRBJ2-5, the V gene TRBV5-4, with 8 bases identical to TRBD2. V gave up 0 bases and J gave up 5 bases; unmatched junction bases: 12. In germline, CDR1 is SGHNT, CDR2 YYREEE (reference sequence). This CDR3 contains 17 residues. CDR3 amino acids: CASSLEIWTSSVETQYF. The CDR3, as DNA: TGTGCCAGCAGCTTGGAGATTTGGACTAGCTCCGTGGAGACCCAGTACTTC. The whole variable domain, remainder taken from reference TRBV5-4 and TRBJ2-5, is ETGVTQSPTHLIKTRGQQVTLRCSSQSGHNTVSWYQQALGQGPQFIFQYYREEENGRGNFPPRFSGLQFPNYSSELNVNALELDDSALYLCASSLEIWTSSVETQYFGPGTRLLVL.

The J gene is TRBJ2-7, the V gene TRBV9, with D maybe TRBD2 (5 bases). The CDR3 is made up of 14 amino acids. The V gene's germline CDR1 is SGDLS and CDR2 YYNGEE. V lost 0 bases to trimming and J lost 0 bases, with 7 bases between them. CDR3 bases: TGTGCCAGCAGCGTAGCTAGCTTCTCCTACGAGCAGTACTTC. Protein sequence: CASSVASFSYEQYF. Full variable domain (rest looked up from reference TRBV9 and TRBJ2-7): DSGVTQTPKHLITATGQRVTLRCSPRSGDLSVYWYQQSLDQGLQFLIQYYNGEERAKGNILERFSAQQFPDLHSELNLSSLELGDSALYFCASSVASFSYEQYFGPGTRLTVT.

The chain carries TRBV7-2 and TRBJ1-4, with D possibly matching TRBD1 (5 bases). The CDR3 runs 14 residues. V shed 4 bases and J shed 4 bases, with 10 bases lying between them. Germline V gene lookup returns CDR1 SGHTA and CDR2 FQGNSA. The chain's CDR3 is CASSSRGINEKLFF. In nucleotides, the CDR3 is TGTGCCAGCAGCTCCCGGGGCATTAATGAAAAACTGTTTTTT.

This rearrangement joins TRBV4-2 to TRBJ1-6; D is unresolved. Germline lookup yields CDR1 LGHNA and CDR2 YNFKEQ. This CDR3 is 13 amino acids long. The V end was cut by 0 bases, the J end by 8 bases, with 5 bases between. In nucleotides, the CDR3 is TGTGCCAGCAGCCAAGAATTCGATTCACCCCTCCACTTT. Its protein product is CASSQEFDSPLHF.

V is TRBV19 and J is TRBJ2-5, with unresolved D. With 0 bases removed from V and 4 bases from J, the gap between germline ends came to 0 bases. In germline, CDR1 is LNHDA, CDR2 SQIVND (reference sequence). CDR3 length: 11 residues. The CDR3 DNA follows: TGTGCCAGTAGTATAGAAGAGACCCAGTACTTC. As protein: CASSIEETQYF.

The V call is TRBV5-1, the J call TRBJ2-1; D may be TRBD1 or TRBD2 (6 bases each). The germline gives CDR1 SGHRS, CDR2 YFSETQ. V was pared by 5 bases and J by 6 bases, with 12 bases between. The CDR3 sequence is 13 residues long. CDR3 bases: TGCGCCAGCAGGGGGGGCGACCCCAATGAGCAGTTCTTC. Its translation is CASRGGDPNEQFF.

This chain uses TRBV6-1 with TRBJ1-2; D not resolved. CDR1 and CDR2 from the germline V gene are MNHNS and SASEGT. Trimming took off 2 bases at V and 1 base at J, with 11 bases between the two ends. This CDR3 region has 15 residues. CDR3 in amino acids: CASSEPNRYNYGYTF. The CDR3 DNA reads TGTGCCAGCAGTGAACCAAACAGATATAACTATGGCTACACCTTC.

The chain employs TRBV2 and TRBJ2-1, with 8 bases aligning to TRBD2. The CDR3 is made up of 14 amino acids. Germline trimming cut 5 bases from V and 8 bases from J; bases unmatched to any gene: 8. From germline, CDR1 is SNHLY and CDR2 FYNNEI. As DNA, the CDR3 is TGTGCCAGCAGTAGACGCGGGAGGTTGGATGAGCAGTTCTTC. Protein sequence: CASSRRGRLDEQFF.

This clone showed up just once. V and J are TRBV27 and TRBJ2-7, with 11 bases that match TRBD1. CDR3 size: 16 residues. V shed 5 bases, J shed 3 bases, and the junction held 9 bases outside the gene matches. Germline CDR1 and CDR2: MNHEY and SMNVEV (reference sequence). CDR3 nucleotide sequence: TGTGCCAGCAGTCTCTCGGGACAGGGGGTCATCTACGAGCAGTACTTC. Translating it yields CASSLSGQGVIYEQYF.

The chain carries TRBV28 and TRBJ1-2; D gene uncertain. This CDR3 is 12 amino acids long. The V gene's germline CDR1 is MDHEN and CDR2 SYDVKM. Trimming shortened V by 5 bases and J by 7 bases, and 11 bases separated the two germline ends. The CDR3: CASSPPPRGYTF. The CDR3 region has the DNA TGTGCCAGCAGTCCGCCCCCACGTGGCTACACCTTC.

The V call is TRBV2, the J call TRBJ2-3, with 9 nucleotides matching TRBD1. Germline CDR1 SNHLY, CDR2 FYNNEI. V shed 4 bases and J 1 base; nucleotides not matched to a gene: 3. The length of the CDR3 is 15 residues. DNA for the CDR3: TGTGCCAGCAGTGCGAGACAGGGGGGCACAGATACGCAGTATTTT. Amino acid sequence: CASSARQGGTDTQYF. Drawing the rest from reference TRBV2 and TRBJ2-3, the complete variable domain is EPEVTQTPSHQVTQMGQEVILRCVPISNHLYFYWYRQILGQKVEFLVSFYNNEISEKSEIFDDQFSVERPDGSNFTLKIRSTKLEDSAMYFCASSARQGGTDTQYFGPGTRLTVL.